The next 27 T cell receptor beta chains were all read from a single sample in a study of technical replicates of blood from four donors. Clones were read by immunoSEQ multiplex PCR, and TCRdb kept only the in-frame ones, dropping some. The sample shows around 79,000 clones, over 75% of them seen only once. The sequenced sample consisted of T cells isolated from PBMCs. These receptors originate from a human donor in good health.

This chain uses TRBV4-1 with TRBJ1-1; TRBD1 is a possible D gene (6 bases). Trimming stripped 0 bases from V and 3 bases from J, with 14 bases between. The CDR3 sequence is 16 residues long. Germline V gene lookup returns CDR1 MGHRA and CDR2 YSYEKL. CDR3 DNA sequence: TGCGCCAGCAGCCAAGATTCGGGGACACTGGACACTGAAGCTTTCTTT. Residues: CASSQDSGTLDTEAFF.

The V and J genes are TRBV6-4 and TRBJ1-1, with D unresolved. The CDR3 is 13 residues long. V lost 2 bases to trimming and J lost 3 bases, with 7 bases between them. The V gene's germline CDR1 is MRHNA and CDR2 SNTAGT. The CDR3 bases are TGTGCCAGCAGTGACGGCGGGTACACTGAAGCTTTCTTT. Translated: CASSDGGYTEAFF.

The chain employs TRBV7-9 and TRBJ2-5; D unresolved. Deletions cut 2 bases from V and 2 bases from J, with 3 bases between. The CDR3 consists of 12 residues. Germline V gene data show CDR1 as SEHNR and CDR2 as FQNEAQ (reference sequence). The CDR3 reads CASSLLQETQYF. In nucleotides, the CDR3 is TGTGCCAGCAGCTTACTACAAGAGACCCAGTACTTC.

Remarks on this clone: One end of the junction fails to match germline, which may point to a read error. The V and J genes are TRBV5-6 and TRBJ1-5; 9 bases agree with TRBD1. The CDR3 spans 15 residues. Germline assignment: CDR1 SGHDT and CDR2 YYEEEE. The CDR3 DNA reads as TGTGCCAGCAGCTCCGCGGACAGGGGCAACCAGCCCCAGCATTTT. This sequence encodes CASSSADRGNQPQHF.

The chain links TRBV28 to TRBJ1-2, with D uncertain. The length of the CDR3 is 13 residues. V shed 6 bases and J shed 5 bases, with 13 bases lying between them. The germline V gene has CDR1 MDHEN and CDR2 SYDVKM. The CDR3 here is CASSPPGLYGYTF. The CDR3 DNA is TGTGCCAGCAGCCCCCCCGGTTTATATGGCTACACCTTC.

This clone was seen a few times. The J gene is TRBJ1-2, the V gene TRBV20-1; D is unclear. The CDR3 is 10 amino acids. Looked up from germline, CDR1 is DFQATT and CDR2 is SNEGSKA (reference sequence). Trimming removed 6 bases at V and 8 bases at J, with 10 bases between. Here the CDR3 reads CSARRRGYTF. CDR3 sequence (DNA): TGCAGTGCCAGGCGGAGGGGCTACACCTTC.

The rearrangement joins TRBV13 to TRBJ2-7; TRBD1 agrees at 9 bases. The CDR3 is 14 residues long. In germline, CDR1 is PRHDT, CDR2 FYEKMQ (reference sequence). J lost 6 bases, V lost 0 bases, and 3 bases had no gene match. As DNA, the CDR3 is TGTGCCAGCAGCTTAGGGACAGGGGGTGGCGAGCAGTACTTC. It codes for CASSLGTGGGEQYF.

The rearrangement joins TRBV19 to TRBJ1-1; D remains unclear. Germline V CDR1 and CDR2: LNHDA, SQIVND (reference sequence). The CDR3 contains 11 residues. The V end lost 10 bases, the J end lost 5 bases, and 11 bases lay between the germline ends. This CDR3 is CATRGNTEAFF. The CDR3 DNA sequence: TGTGCCACCCGAGGTAATACTGAAGCTTTCTTT. Full variable domain (rest looked up from reference TRBV19 and TRBJ1-1): DGGITQSPKYLFRKEGQNVTLSCEQNLNHDAMYWYRQDPGQGLRLIYYSQIVNDFQKGDIAEGYSVSREKKESFPLTVTSAQKNPTAFYLCATRGNTEAFFGQGTRLTVV.

The chain is built from TRBV19 and TRBJ2-1; D is undetermined. The CDR3 totals 14 residues. Trimming took off 5 bases at V and 3 bases at J, with 11 bases between the two ends. From germline, CDR1 is LNHDA and CDR2 SQIVND (reference sequence). CDR3 sequence reads: CASSVNLNYNEQFF. The CDR3 bases are TGTGCCAGTAGTGTAAACTTAAACTACAATGAGCAGTTCTTC.

A single count supports this clone. This rearrangement joins TRBV11-2 to TRBJ1-4; 8 bases align to TRBD1. The V gene's germline CDR1 is SGHAT and CDR2 FQNNGV. This CDR3 comprises 18 residues. The V gene end was trimmed by 4 bases and the J gene end by 6 bases; junction bases not matched to a gene: 16. The CDR3: CASSWENITGGLDEKLFF. In DNA, the CDR3 is TGTGCCAGCAGCTGGGAGAACATCACAGGGGGACTCGATGAAAAACTGTTTTTT.

The V gene is TRBV27, the J gene TRBJ2-1; D is ambiguous. Germline V gene lookup returns CDR1 MNHEY and CDR2 SMNVEV (reference sequence). Deletions cut 3 bases from V and 0 bases from J, with 9 bases between. CDR3 length: 15 residues. The CDR3 loop reads CASSFRGSSYNEQFF. The CDR3 coding sequence is TGTGCCAGCAGTTTTCGAGGAAGCTCCTACAATGAGCAGTTCTTC.

This clone has a single count. V usage is TRBV5-6 and J usage is TRBJ1-2, with no clear D. The CDR3 length is 14 residues. Germline CDR1 and CDR2: SGHDT and YYEEEE. V was trimmed by 4 bases and J by 5 bases, leaving 15 bases between them. The CDR3 region is CASSTWRMRYGYTF. The CDR3 DNA sequence: TGTGCCAGCAGCACATGGAGGATGAGGTATGGCTACACCTTC.

The chain uses TRBV4-1 and TRBJ1-5; D is possibly TRBD1 (5 bases). The CDR3 is 17 residues long. V lost 5 bases and J 0 bases, leaving 17 bases between the germline ends. The germline V gene encodes CDR1 MGHRA and CDR2 YSYEKL. CDR3 region: CASSKLPTAYSNQPQHF. For the CDR3, the DNA is TGCGCCAGCAGCAAATTGCCGACAGCATATAGCAATCAGCCCCAGCATTTT.

This sequence joins TRBV5-1 and TRBJ2-3; TRBD2 might be the D (5 bases). Trimming took off 0 bases at V and 5 bases at J, with 10 bases between the two ends. The CDR3 is made up of 14 amino acids. CDR1 SGHRS and CDR2 YFSETQ come from the germline V gene. CDR3 bases: TGCGCCAGCAGCTTGGGAGGGCTCCAAGATACGCAGTATTTT. It is translated as CASSLGGLQDTQYF.

The J gene is TRBJ1-4, the V gene TRBV27; 10 bases agree with TRBD1. Trimming removed 4 bases from V and 8 bases from J; junction bases left unmatched: 10. This CDR3 is 16 amino acids long. Germline V gene data show CDR1 as MNHEY and CDR2 as SMNVEV (reference sequence). For the CDR3, the DNA is TGTGCCAGCAGTTCCCCGCCGACAGGGGGCCTCGAAAAACTGTTTTTT. It specifies CASSSPPTGGLEKLFF.

The chain links TRBV27 to TRBJ2-5; D gene uncertain. CDR3 length equals 14 residues. The germline V and J ends were trimmed by 5 bases and 0 bases, with 10 bases remaining between them. Germline V gene data show CDR1 as MNHEY and CDR2 as SMNVEV (reference sequence). The CDR3 is CASSTGWYQETQYF. CDR3 nucleotide sequence: TGTGCCAGCAGTACCGGTTGGTACCAAGAGACCCAGTACTTC.

This rearrangement joins TRBV4-1 to TRBJ2-1, with D tentatively TRBD2 (5 bases). Germline V lookup: CDR1 MGHRA, CDR2 YSYEKL. This CDR3 has 16 amino acids. V was clipped by 0 bases and J by 2 bases, with 11 bases between them. The CDR3: CASSQEGLAAYNEQFF. The CDR3 bases are TGCGCCAGCAGCCAAGAAGGCCTAGCCGCCTACAATGAGCAGTTCTTC.

The chain uses TRBV7-6 and TRBJ2-1; TRBD2 aligns across 8 bases. After removal of 5 bases from V and 15 bases from J, the junction contained 18 bases not matched to a gene. This CDR3 is 15 amino acids long. CDR1 is SGHVS and CDR2 is FNYEAQ in the germline V gene. The CDR3 region is CASSPRGASGRGWFF. CDR3 nucleotide sequence: TGTGCCAGCAGCCCGCGAGGGGCTAGCGGGCGGGGTTGGTTCTTC.

The chain uses TRBV7-2 and TRBJ1-1; maybe TRBD1 (6 bases). The CDR3 is 15 residues long. With 2 bases removed from V and 0 bases from J, the gap between germline ends came to 10 bases. Germline V lookup: CDR1 SGHTA, CDR2 FQGNSA. DNA for the CDR3: TGTGCCAGCAGCTTATTGCAGGGGCTGAACACTGAAGCTTTCTTT. Amino acids: CASSLLQGLNTEAFF.

This chain uses TRBV5-1 with TRBJ2-1; TRBD2 aligns across 9 bases. Germline V gene sequence: CDR1 SGHRS, CDR2 YFSETQ. The CDR3 contains 14 residues. Trimming removed 6 bases from V and 3 bases from J; junction bases left unmatched: 4. DNA of the CDR3: TGCGCCAGCACTAGCGGGGCCCTCTACAATGAGCAGTTCTTC. Amino acids: CASTSGALYNEQFF.

V gene TRBV6-5 combines with J gene TRBJ2-1, with 7 bases identical to TRBD1. The CDR3 is 13 residues long. V lost 5 bases, J lost 7 bases, and 5 bases stayed unmatched. Germline CDR1 is MNHEY and CDR2 is SVGAGI. CDR3 nucleotide sequence: TGTGCCAGCAGTGCCCTGACAGGGAATGAGCAGTTCTTC. Translation gives CASSALTGNEQFF.

V is TRBV11-1 and J is TRBJ1-6; 8 bases are shared with TRBD1. Germline CDR1 and CDR2: SGHAT and FQDESV (reference sequence). The junction had 7 bases not matched to a gene; V was cut back by 5 bases and J by 4 bases. CDR3 size: 16 residues. In DNA form, the CDR3 reads TGTGCCAGCAGCCTCGGGCAGGGGGCTTATAATTCACCCCTCCACTTT. Translation gives CASSLGQGAYNSPLHF.

The chain combines TRBV2 with TRBJ1-1; TRBD1 agrees at 7 bases. Looked up from germline, CDR1 is SNHLY and CDR2 is FYNNEI. Trimming took 6 bases from V and 3 from J; bases not matched to a gene: 13. CDR3 length: 16 residues. This CDR3 reads CASRAWTGGGDTEAFF. For the CDR3, the DNA is TGTGCCAGCAGGGCGTGGACAGGTGGAGGGGACACTGAAGCTTTCTTT.

The V gene is TRBV2, the J gene TRBJ2-7; D not resolved. The CDR3 has 12 residues. In germline, CDR1 is SNHLY, CDR2 FYNNEI. V dropped 4 bases and J dropped 0 bases, with 4 bases sitting between them. CDR3 DNA: TGTGCCAGCAGTGGACACTCCTACGAGCAGTACTTC. This sequence encodes CASSGHSYEQYF.

The genes are TRBV5-1 and TRBJ1-1; D is undetermined. Trimming shortened V by 4 bases and J by 5 bases, and 18 bases separated the two germline ends. The CDR3 consists of 15 residues. From germline, CDR1 is SGHRS and CDR2 YFSETQ. CDR3 coding DNA: TGCGCCAGCAGCACAGAACCGGGAAGAAGAACTGAAGCTTTCTTT. This encodes CASSTEPGRRTEAFF.

The V and J genes are TRBV5-1 and TRBJ2-7; 9 bases are shared with TRBD1. The CDR3 has 15 amino acids. CDR1 and CDR2 (germline): SGHRS, YFSETQ. J lost 5 bases, V lost 1 base, and 7 bases had no gene match. The CDR3, as DNA: TGCGCCAGCAGCTTGCAACAGGGGGCCCTGGACGAGCAGTACTTC. Amino acids: CASSLQQGALDEQYF.

CDR3 residues: CASSSGGGQETQYF. The CDR3 coding sequence is TGTGCCAGCAGCTCAGGGGGCGGGCAAGAGACCCAGTACTTC. The chain is built from TRBV9 and TRBJ2-5, with 8 bases fitting TRBD1. The V gene's germline CDR1 is SGDLS and CDR2 YYNGEE. Trimming at V came to 4 bases and at J to 2 bases, leaving 4 bases not matched to a gene. CDR3 length equals 14 residues.